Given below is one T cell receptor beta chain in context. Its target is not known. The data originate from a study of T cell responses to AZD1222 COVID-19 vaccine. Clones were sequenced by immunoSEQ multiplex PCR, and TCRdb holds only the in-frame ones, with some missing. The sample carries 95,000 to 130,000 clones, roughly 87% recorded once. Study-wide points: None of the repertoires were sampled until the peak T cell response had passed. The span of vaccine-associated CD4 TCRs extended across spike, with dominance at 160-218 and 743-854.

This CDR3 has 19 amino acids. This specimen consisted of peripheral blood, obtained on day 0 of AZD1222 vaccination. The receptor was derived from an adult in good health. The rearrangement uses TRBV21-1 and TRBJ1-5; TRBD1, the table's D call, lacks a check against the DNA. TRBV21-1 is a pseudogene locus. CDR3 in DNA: TGTGCCAGCAGCAAAGTGAGTGACAGGGGGCCACAAAGCAATCAGCCCCAGCATTTT. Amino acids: CASSKVSDRGPQSNQPQHF.